This T cell receptor beta chain was profiled in a study of spatial heterogeneity in lung cancer. The CDR3 runs 14 residues. From germline, CDR1 is SGHDT and CDR2 YYEEEE. V was pared by 3 bases and J by 1 base, with 10 bases between. MiXCR was run by TCRdb on the 5' RACE reads, yielding one entry per CDR3 protein. There are about 23,000 distinct CDR3 sequences in the sample; over 7.5% occur only once, and less than 25% lies in the top ten. Time point noted: blood at routine non-recurrence follow-up after resection. Whole RNA, which was extracted from tumor, nontumor lung tissue or frozen PBMC, was sequenced without any cell sorting. This clonotype was detected only a few times.

The TCR comes from a male donor with early-stage non-small cell lung cancer. The chain couples TRBV5-6 to TRBJ1-2, with D maybe TRBD1 (6 bases). Here the sequenced sample was PBMCs, taken at follow-up. The CDR3 nucleotides read TGTGCCAGCAGCTCCAGGGGTGTTAACTATGGCTACACCTTC. This sequence encodes CASSSRGVNYGYTF.